The 13 T cell receptor beta chains given below trace back to one sample, sequenced in a study of beta chain features in type 1 diabetes. Study results and caveats: TCRB CDR3s were moderately but significantly shorter in Type 1 diabetes patients in all four CD4+ subsets.

The entirety of the isolated RNA underwent reverse transcription, so expressed TCRB transcripts were sequenced. The assay was immunoSEQ multiplex PCR, and TCRdb's table has in-frame clones only and misses some. The sample holds approximately 600,000 clones; around 12% are singletons and the top ten take roughly 0.11%. For these receptors, no antigen is known. The specimen was naive CD4+ T cells from blood. The receptors shown here come from a man aged 25-40 years with type 1 diabetes.

The sample holds a few counts of this clone. This rearrangement joins TRBV29-1 to TRBJ2-5; 10 bases are a match to TRBD2. This CDR3 is built from 13 residues. Germline CDR1 reads SQVTM; CDR2 reads ANQGSEA. Trimming at V came to 8 bases and at J to 2 bases, leaving 5 bases not matched to a gene. CDR3 nucleotide sequence: TGCAGCCTCCAGACTAGCGGGCAAGAGACCCAGTACTTC. It yields the protein CSLQTSGQETQYF.

The rearrangement uses TRBV18 and TRBJ2-3; D is uncertain. The CDR3 contains 13 residues. Germline values: CDR1 KGHSH, CDR2 LQKENI. V was trimmed by 5 bases and J by 3 bases, leaving 9 bases between them. CDR3 region: CASSTLTTDTQYF. As DNA, the CDR3 is TGTGCCAGCTCAACCCTCACGACAGATACGCAGTATTTT.

This clone was seen a handful of times. The gene calls are TRBV11-1 and TRBJ2-5; D perhaps matches TRBD1 (5 bases). CDR1 and CDR2 (germline): SGHAT, FQDESV (reference sequence). Trimming took off 1 base at V and 5 bases at J, with 14 bases between the two ends. The CDR3 runs to 15 residues. CDR3 region: CASSLVGDSLETQYF. The CDR3 nucleotides read TGTGCCAGCAGCTTAGTAGGGGATTCTTTGGAGACCCAGTACTTC. Based on the CDR3 plus reference TRBV11-1 and TRBJ2-5, the full variable domain is EAEVAQSPRYKITEKSQAVAFWCDPISGHATLYWYRQILGQGPELLVQFQDESVVDDSQLPKDRFSAERLKGVDSTLKIQPAELGDSAMYLCASSLVGDSLETQYFGPGTRLLVL.

The chain combines TRBV11-2 with TRBJ2-1; possible D gene TRBD1, 6 bases. Germline V CDR1 and CDR2: SGHAT, FQNNGV. Trimming removed 1 base at V and 10 bases at J, with 11 bases between. This CDR3 has 13 residues. The CDR3 protein is CASSLASQGEQFF. The CDR3 DNA reads TGTGCCAGCAGCTTAGCTTCCCAGGGGGAGCAGTTCTTC.

The genes are TRBV4-3 and TRBJ1-2, with D possibly matching TRBD1 (6 bases). Germline CDR1 reads LGHNA; CDR2 reads YSLEER. V dropped 4 bases and J dropped 12 bases, with 18 bases sitting between them. This CDR3 is built from 13 residues. Here the CDR3 DNA reads TGCGCCAGCAGCCCTCGGGGGGGACACCTTAACACCTTC. It encodes CASSPRGGHLNTF.

Many counts were recorded for this clone. The chain has TRBV6-5 and TRBJ2-1; D not resolved. This CDR3 comprises 15 residues. Germline loops: CDR1 MNHEY, CDR2 SVGAGI. Trimming stripped 4 bases from V and 6 bases from J, with 16 bases between. The DNA of the CDR3 is TGTGCCAGCAGTTCGCGGAGTGGGGTACGCAATGAGCAGTTCTTC. Protein: CASSSRSGVRNEQFF.

This clone was recorded only once. The chain recombines TRBV2 with TRBJ2-3; 9 bases match TRBD1. Germline CDR1 SNHLY, CDR2 FYNNEI. V shed 4 bases, J shed 6 bases, and the junction held 5 bases outside the gene matches. The CDR3 runs to 14 residues. CDR3 amino acids: CASSGTGAADTQYF. As DNA, the CDR3 is TGTGCCAGCAGTGGGACAGGGGCCGCGGATACGCAGTATTTT.

This clone was counted a few times. V and J are TRBV19 and TRBJ1-5; maybe TRBD1 (5 bases). The germline V gene encodes CDR1 LNHDA and CDR2 SQIVND (reference sequence). With 4 bases removed from V and 0 bases from J, the gap between germline ends came to 13 bases. The length of the CDR3 is 16 residues. CDR3 residues: CASSTGFLDSNQPQHF. The CDR3 DNA follows: TGTGCCAGTAGTACAGGGTTTTTGGATAGCAATCAGCCCCAGCATTTT.

The J gene is TRBJ1-2, the V gene TRBV6-5, with 7 bases aligning to TRBD1. V shed 8 bases, J shed 6 bases, and the junction held 12 bases outside the gene matches. This CDR3 has 14 residues. Germline lookup yields CDR1 MNHEY and CDR2 SVGAGI. CDR3 region: CASLMTTGTDGYTF. The CDR3 DNA follows: TGTGCCAGCCTGATGACAACCGGGACAGATGGCTACACCTTC.

The V and J genes are TRBV5-5 and TRBJ2-3; D is undetermined. The CDR3 spans 13 residues. CDR1 and CDR2 (germline): SGHKS, YYEKEE (reference sequence). The V gene lost 1 base and the J gene lost 5 bases, with 8 bases spanning the gap. The chain's CDR3 is CASSLISGDTQYF. In nucleotides, the CDR3 is TGTGCCAGCAGCTTGATCTCGGGAGATACGCAGTATTTT.

The rearrangement links TRBV11-1 to TRBJ2-3; D remains ambiguous. V was pared by 6 bases and J by 4 bases, with 5 bases between. From germline, CDR1 is SGHAT and CDR2 FQDESV (reference sequence). CDR3 length equals 11 residues. CDR3 coding DNA: TGTGCCAGCAGGTCCTCAGATACGCAGTATTTT. Its translation: CASRSSDTQYF. Full variable domain (missing parts from reference TRBV11-1 and TRBJ2-3): EAEVAQSPRYKITEKSQAVAFWCDPISGHATLYWYRQILGQGPELLVQFQDESVVDDSQLPKDRFSAERLKGVDSTLKIQPAELGDSAMYLCASRSSDTQYFGPGTRLTVL.

The J gene is TRBJ2-3, the V gene TRBV29-1, with a possible D match to TRBD2 (6 bases). V lost 5 bases and J lost 2, with 11 bases in between. Germline V CDR1 and CDR2: SQVTM, ANQGSEA. The CDR3 contains 13 residues. The CDR3 reads CSVLGGNTDTQYF. The CDR3 DNA reads as TGCAGCGTTCTTGGGGGGAACACAGATACGCAGTATTTT.

This clone was counted between two and nine times. The rearrangement joins TRBV29-1 to TRBJ2-6; 9 bases agree with TRBD1. J was trimmed by 0 bases and V by 5 bases; bases with no gene match: 8. Germline assignment: CDR1 SQVTM and CDR2 ANQGSEA. CDR3 length equals 17 residues. CDR3 protein: CSVFDRGVGSGANVLTF. For the CDR3, the DNA is TGCAGCGTTTTCGACAGGGGGGTCGGCTCTGGGGCCAACGTCCTGACTTTC.